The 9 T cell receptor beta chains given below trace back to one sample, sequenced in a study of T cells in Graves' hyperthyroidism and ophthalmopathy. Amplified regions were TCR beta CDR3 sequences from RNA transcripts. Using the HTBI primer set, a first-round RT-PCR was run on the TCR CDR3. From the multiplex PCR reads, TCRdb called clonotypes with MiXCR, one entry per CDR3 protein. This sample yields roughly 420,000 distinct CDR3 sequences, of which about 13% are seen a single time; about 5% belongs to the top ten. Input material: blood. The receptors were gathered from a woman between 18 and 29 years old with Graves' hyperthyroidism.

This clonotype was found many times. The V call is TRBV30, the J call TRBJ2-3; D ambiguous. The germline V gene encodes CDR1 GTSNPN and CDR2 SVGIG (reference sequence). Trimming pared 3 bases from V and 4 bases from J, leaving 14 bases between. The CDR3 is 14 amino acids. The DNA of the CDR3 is TGTGCCTGGAGGGTGCGAGCTGTCCCAGATACGCAGTATTTT. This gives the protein CAWRVRAVPDTQYF.

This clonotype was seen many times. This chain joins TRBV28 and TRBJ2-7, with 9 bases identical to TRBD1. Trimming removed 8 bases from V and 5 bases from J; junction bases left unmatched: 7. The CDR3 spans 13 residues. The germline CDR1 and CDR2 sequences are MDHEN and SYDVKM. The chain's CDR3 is CASGTGIPDEQYF. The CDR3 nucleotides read TGTGCCAGCGGGACAGGGATTCCTGACGAGCAGTACTTC.

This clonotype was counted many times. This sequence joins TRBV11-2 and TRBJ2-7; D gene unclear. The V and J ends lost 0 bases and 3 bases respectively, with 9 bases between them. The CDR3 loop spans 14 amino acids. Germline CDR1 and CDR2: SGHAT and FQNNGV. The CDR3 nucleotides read TGTGCCAGCAGCTTAGAGGGTAGTCTCTACGAGCAGTACTTC. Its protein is CASSLEGSLYEQYF.

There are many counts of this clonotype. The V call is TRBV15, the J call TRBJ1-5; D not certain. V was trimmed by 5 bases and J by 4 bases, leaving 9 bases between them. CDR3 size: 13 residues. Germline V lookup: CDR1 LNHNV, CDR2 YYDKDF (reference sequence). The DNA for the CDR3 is TGTGCCACCAGCGGGCACTTAAATCAGCCCCAGCATTTT. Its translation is CATSGHLNQPQHF.

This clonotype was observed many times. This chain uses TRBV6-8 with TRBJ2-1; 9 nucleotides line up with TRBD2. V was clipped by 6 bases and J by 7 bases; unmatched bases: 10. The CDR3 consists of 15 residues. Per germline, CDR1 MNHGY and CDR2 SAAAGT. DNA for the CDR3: TGTGCCAGCAGCGTCGGGACTAGCTGGTTGAATGAGCAGTTCTTC. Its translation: CASSVGTSWLNEQFF.

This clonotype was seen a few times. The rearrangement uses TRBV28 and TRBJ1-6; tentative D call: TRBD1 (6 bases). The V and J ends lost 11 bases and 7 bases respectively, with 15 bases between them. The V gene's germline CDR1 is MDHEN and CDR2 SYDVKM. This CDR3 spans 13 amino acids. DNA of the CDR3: TGTGCCGCACGGACAGAATGGAATTCACCCCTCCACTTT. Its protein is CAARTEWNSPLHF. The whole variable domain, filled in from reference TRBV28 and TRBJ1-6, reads DVKVTQSSRYLVKRTGEKVFLECVQDMDHENMFWYRQDPGLGLRLIYFSYDVKMKEKGDIPEGYSVSREKKERFSLILESASTNQTSMYLCAARTEWNSPLHFGNGTRLTVT.

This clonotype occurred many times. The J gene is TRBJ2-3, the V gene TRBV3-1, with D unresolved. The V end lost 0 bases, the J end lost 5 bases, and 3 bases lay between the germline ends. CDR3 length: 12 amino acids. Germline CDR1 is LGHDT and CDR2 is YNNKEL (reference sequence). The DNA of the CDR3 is TGTGCCAGCAGCCAAGACATAGATACGCAGTATTTT. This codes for CASSQDIDTQYF.

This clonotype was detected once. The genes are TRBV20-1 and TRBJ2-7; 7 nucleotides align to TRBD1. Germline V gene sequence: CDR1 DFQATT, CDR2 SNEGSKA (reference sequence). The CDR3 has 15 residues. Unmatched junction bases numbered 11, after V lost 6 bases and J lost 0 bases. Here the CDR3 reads CSAAPGQVSSYEQYF. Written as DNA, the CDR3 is TGCAGTGCCGCCCCCGGACAGGTTAGCTCCTACGAGCAGTACTTC.

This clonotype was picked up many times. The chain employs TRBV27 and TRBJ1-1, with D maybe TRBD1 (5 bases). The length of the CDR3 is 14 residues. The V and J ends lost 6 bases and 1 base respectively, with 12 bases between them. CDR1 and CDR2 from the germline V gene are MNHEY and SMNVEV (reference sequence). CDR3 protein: CASSLTQGNTEAFF. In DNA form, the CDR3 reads TGTGCCAGCAGCTTAACGCAGGGGAACACTGAAGCTTTCTTT.